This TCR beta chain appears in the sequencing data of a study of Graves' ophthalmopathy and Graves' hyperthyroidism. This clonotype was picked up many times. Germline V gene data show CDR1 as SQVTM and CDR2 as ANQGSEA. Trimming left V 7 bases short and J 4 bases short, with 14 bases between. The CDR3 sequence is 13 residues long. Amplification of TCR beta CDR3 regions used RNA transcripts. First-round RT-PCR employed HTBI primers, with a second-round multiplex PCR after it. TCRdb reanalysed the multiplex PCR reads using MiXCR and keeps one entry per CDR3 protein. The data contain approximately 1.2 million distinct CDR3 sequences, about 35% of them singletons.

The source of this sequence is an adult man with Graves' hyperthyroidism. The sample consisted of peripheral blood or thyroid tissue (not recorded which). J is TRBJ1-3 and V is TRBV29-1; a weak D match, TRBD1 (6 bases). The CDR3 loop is CSALSGAGNTIYF. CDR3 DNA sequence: TGCAGCGCACTATCAGGGGCCGGAAACACCATATATTTT.